This T cell receptor (beta chain) was captured in a study of Graves' ophthalmopathy and Graves' hyperthyroidism. Study details: Peripheral blood was collected at initial diagnosis, before any treatment.

In germline, CDR1 is WNHNN, CDR2 SYGVQD (reference sequence). Trimming took 0 bases from V and 4 from J, leaving 12 bases between them. CDR3 size: 15 residues. Each donor who had ophthalmopathy showed moderate-to-severe activity, a CAS of ≥3, a NOSPECS of ≥4, and a duration under 3 months. Diagnostic conclusions were grounded in clinical symptoms, serum thyroxine, TRAb, thyroid ultrasound and orbital computed tomography. This clonotype was seen ten or more times. The TCR beta CDR3 regions underwent amplification from RNA transcripts. HTBI primers were employed in first-round RT-PCR, then a second-round multiplex PCR followed. One entry per CDR3 protein, called by TCRdb with MiXCR from the multiplex PCR reads. The repertoire consists of under 350,000 distinct CDR3 sequences, with 15% to 20% occurring once and the leading ten covering more than 9%.

The chain combines TRBV10-1 with TRBJ2-5, with D uncertain. The sequenced material came from peripheral blood. This clonotype was sampled from an adult man with Graves' ophthalmopathy. CDR3 residues: CASSESLGSGETQYF. DNA of the CDR3: TGCGCCAGCAGTGAGTCCCTAGGCTCCGGAGAGACCCAGTACTTC.